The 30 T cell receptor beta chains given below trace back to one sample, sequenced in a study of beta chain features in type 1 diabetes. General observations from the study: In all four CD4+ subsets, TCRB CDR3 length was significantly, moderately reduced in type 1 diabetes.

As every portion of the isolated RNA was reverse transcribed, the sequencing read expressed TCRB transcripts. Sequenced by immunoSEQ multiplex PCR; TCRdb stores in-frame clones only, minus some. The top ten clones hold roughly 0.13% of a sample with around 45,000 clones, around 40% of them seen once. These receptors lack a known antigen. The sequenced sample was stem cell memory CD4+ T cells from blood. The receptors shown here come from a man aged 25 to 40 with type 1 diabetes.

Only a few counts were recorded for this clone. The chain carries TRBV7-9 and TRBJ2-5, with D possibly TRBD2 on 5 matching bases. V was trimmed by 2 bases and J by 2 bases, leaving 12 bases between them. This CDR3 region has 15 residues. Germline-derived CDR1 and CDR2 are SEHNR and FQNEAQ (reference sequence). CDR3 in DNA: TGTGCCAGCAGCTTAACTCTCAGCGGACAAGAGACCCAGTACTTC. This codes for CASSLTLSGQETQYF.

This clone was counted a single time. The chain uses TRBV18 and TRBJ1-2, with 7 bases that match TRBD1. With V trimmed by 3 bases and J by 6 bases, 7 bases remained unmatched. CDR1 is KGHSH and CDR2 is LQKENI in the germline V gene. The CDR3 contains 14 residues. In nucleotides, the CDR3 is TGTGCCAGCTCACCCCGACAGGGAGAGAATGGCTACACCTTC. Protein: CASSPRQGENGYTF. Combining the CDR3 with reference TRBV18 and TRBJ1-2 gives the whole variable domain NAGVMQNPRHLVRRRGQEARLRCSPMKGHSHVYWYRQLPEEGLKFMVYLQKENIIDESGMPKERFSAEFPKEGPSILRIQQVVRGDSAAYFCASSPRQGENGYTFGSGTRLTVV.

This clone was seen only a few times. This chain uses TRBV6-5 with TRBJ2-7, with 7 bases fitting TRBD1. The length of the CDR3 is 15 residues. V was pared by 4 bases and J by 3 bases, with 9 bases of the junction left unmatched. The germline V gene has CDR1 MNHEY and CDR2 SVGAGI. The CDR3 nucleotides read TGTGCCAGCAGTTCAACCGGGCGACAGGGCTACGAGCAGTACTTC. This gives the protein CASSSTGRQGYEQYF.

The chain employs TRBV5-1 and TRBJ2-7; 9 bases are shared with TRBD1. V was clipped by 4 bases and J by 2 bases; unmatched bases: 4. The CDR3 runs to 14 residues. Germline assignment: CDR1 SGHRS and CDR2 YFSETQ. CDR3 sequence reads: CASSGTGRTYEQYF. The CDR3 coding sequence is TGCGCCAGCAGCGGGACAGGGAGAACCTACGAGCAGTACTTC.

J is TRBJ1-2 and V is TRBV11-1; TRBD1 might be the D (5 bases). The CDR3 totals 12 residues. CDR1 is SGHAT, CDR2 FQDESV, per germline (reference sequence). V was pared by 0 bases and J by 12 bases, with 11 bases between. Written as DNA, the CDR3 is TGTGCCAGCAGCTTAGCCAGGGCCCGCAACACCTTC. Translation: CASSLARARNTF. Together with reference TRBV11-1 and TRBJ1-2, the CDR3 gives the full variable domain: EAEVAQSPRYKITEKSQAVAFWCDPISGHATLYWYRQILGQGPELLVQFQDESVVDDSQLPKDRFSAERLKGVDSTLKIQPAELGDSAMYLCASSLARARNTFGSGTRLTVV.

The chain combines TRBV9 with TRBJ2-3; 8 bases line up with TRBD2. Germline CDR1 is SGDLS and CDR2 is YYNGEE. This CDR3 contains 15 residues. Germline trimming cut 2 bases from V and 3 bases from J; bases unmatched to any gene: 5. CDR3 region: CASSVGLAGTDTQYF. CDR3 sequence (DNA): TGTGCCAGCAGCGTCGGGCTAGCGGGTACAGATACGCAGTATTTT.

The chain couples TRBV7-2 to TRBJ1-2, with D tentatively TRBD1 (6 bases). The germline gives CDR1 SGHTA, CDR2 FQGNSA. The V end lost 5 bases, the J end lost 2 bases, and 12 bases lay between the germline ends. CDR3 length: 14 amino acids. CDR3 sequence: CASSLHRENYGYTF. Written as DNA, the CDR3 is TGTGCCAGCAGCCTCCACAGGGAGAACTATGGCTACACCTTC.

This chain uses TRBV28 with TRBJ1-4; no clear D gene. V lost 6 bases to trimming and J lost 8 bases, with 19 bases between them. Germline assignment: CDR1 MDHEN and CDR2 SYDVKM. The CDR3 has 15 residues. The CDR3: CASRPEKGSLEKLFF. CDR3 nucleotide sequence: TGTGCCAGCAGGCCTGAGAAAGGGAGCTTAGAAAAACTGTTTTTT.

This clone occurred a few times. The CDR3 here is CASSFGPDTQYF. The CDR3 coding sequence is TGTGCCAGCAGCTTTGGGCCAGATACGCAGTATTTT. The V gene is TRBV5-4, the J gene TRBJ2-3; no clear D. Trimming took off 2 bases at V and 4 bases at J, with 5 bases between the two ends. Germline V gene sequence: CDR1 SGHNT, CDR2 YYREEE (reference sequence). The CDR3 consists of 12 residues.

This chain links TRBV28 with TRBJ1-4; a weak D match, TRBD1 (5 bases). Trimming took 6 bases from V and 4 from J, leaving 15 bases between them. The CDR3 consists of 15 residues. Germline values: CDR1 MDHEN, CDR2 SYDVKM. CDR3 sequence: CASRESDIRNEKLFF. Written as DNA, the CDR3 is TGTGCCAGCAGAGAGTCGGACATACGTAATGAAAAACTGTTTTTT.

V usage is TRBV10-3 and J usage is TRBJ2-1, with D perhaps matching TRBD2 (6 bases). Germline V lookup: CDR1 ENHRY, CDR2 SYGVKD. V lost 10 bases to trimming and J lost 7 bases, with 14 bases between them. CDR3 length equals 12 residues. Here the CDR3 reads CANMGGGNEQFF. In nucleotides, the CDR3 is TGTGCCAACATGGGAGGTGGAAATGAGCAGTTCTTC.

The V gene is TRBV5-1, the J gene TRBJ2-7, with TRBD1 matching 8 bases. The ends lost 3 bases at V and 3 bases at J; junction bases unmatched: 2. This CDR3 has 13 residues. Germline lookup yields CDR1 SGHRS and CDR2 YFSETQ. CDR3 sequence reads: CASSSGQGYEQYF. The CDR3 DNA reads TGCGCCAGCAGCTCCGGACAGGGCTACGAGCAGTACTTC.

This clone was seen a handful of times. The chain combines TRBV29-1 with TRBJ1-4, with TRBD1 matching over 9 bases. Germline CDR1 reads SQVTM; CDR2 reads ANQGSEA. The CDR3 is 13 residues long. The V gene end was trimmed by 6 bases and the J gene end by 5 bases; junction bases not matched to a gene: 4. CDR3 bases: TGCAGCGTCCCCGGGACAGGGAATGAAAAACTGTTTTTT. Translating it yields CSVPGTGNEKLFF.

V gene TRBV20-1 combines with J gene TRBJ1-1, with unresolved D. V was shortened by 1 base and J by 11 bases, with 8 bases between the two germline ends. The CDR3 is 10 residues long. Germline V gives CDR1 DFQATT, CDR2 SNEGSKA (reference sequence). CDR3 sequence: CSARVPRAFF. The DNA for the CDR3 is TGCAGTGCTAGAGTCCCCAGGGCTTTCTTT.

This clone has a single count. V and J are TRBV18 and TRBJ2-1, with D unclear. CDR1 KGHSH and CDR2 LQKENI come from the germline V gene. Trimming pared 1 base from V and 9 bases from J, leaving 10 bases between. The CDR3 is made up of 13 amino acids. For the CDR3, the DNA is TGTGCCAGCTCACCACGGGCCGCGAGTGAGCAGTTCTTC. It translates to CASSPRAASEQFF.

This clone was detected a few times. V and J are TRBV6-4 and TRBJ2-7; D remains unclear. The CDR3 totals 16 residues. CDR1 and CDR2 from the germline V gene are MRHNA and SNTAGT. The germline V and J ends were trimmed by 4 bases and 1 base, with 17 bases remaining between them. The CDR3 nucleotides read TGTGCCAGCAGTGCCTCCCCTCCCGGGTATTCCTACGAGCAGTACTTC. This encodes CASSASPPGYSYEQYF.

The chain's CDR3 is CASSTPGRDTQYF. CDR3 sequence (DNA): TGTGCCAGCTCAACACCGGGAAGGGATACGCAGTATTTT. The V gene is TRBV9, the J gene TRBJ2-3; tentative D call: TRBD2 (5 bases). This CDR3 is built from 13 residues. Germline V CDR1 and CDR2: SGDLS, YYNGEE. The V and J ends lost 7 bases and 6 bases respectively, with 15 bases between them.

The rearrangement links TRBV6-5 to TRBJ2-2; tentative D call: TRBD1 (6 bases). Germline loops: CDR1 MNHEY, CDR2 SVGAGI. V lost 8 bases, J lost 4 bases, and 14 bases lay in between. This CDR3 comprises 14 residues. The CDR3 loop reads CASHVGAGTGELFF. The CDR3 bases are TGTGCCAGCCATGTGGGGGCTGGCACCGGGGAGCTGTTTTTT.

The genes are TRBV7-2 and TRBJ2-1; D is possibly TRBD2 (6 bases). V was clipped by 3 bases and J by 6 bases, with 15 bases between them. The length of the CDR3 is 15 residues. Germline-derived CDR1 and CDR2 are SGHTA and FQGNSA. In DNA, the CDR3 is TGTGCCAGCAGCTTGCCGGCGGGACCCCTCAATGAGCAGTTCTTC. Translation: CASSLPAGPLNEQFF. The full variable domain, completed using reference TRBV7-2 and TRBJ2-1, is GAGVSQSPSNKVTEKGKDVELRCDPISGHTALYWYRQSLGQGLEFLIYFQGNSAPDKSGLPSDRFSAERTGGSVSTLTIQRTQQEDSAVYLCASSLPAGPLNEQFFGPGTRLTVL.

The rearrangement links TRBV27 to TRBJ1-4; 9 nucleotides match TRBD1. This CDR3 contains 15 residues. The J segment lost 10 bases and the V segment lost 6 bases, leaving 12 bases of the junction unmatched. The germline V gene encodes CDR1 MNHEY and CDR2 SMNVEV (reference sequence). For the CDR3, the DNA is TGTGCCAGCAGCCGGACAGGGGCTCGGATGGGAAAACTGTTTTTT. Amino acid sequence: CASSRTGARMGKLFF.

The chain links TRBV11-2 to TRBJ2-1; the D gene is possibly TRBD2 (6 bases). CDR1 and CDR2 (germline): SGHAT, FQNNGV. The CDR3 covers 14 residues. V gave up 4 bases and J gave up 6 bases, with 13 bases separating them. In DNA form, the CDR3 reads TGTGCCAGCAGCTACCGCGGGATTATCAATGAGCAGTTCTTC. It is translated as CASSYRGIINEQFF.

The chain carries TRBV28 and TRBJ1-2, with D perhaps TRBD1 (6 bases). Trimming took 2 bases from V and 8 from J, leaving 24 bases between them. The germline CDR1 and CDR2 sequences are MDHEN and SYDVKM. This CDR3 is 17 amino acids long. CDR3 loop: CASSLLGQPLSLWGYTF. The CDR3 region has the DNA TGTGCCAGCAGTTTACTTGGACAGCCCCTTTCCCTCTGGGGCTACACCTTC.

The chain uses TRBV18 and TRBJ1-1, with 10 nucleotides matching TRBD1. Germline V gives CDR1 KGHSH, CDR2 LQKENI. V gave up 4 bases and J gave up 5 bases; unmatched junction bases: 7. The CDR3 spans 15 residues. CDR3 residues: CASSRQGAFGTEAFF. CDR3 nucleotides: TGTGCCAGCTCACGACAGGGGGCTTTCGGAACTGAAGCTTTCTTT.

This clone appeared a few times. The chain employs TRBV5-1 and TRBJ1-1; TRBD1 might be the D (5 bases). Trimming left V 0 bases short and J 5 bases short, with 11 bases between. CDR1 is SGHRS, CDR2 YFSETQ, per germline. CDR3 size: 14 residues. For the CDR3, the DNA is TGCGCCAGCAGCTTGGAGGATGGGGCGACTGAAGCTTTCTTT. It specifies CASSLEDGATEAFF. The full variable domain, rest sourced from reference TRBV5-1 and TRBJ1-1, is KAGVTQTPRYLIKTRGQQVTLSCSPISGHRSVSWYQQTPGQGLQFLFEYFSETQRNKGNFPGRFSGRQFSNSRSEMNVSTLELGDSALYLCASSLEDGATEAFFGQGTRLTVV.

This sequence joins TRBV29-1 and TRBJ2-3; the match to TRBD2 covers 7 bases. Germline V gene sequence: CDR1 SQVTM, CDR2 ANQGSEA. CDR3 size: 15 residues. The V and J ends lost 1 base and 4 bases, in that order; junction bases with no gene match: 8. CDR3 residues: CSVEGSQRGPDTQYF. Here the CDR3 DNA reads TGCAGCGTTGAAGGGTCCCAGCGGGGACCAGATACGCAGTATTTT.

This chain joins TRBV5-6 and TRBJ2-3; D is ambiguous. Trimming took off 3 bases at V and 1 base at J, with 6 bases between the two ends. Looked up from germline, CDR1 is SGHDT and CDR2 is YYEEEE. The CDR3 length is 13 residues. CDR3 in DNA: TGTGCCAGCAGCTCAACAGGCACAGATACGCAGTATTTT. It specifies CASSSTGTDTQYF.

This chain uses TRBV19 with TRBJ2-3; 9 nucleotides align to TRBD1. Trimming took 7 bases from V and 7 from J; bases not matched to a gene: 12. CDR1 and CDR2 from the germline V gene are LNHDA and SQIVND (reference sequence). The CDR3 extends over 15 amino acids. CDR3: CASTPTGGIIYTQYF. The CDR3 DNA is TGTGCCAGTACCCCCACAGGGGGCATCATATATACGCAGTATTTT.

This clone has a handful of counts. The DNA of the CDR3 is TGTGCCAGCAGCTTAGGCGGGACTAGCGGTTACGAGCAGTACTTC. Protein sequence: CASSLGGTSGYEQYF. The genes are TRBV7-6 and TRBJ2-7, with 11 bases identical to TRBD2. J gave up 4 bases and V 1 base, and 3 bases lay outside the gene matches. Per germline, CDR1 SGHVS and CDR2 FNYEAQ. This CDR3 has 15 amino acids.

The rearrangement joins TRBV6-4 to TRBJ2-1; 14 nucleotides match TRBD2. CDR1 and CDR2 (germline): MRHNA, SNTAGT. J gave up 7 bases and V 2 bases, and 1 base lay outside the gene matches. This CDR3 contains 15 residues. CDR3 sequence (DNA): TGTGCCAGCAGTGACAGGACTAGCGGGAGGAATGAGCAGTTCTTC. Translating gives CASSDRTSGRNEQFF.

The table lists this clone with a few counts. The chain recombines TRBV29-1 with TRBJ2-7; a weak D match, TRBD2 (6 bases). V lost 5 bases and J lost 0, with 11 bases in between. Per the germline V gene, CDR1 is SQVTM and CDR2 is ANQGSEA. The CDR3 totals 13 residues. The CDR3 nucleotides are TGCAGCGTTTGGGACTCCTACTCCTACGAGCAGTACTTC. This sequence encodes CSVWDSYSYEQYF.